One TCR beta chain is described in this entry. Its antigen is currently unknown. Using immunoSEQ multiplex PCR, the repertoire was profiled, and TCRdb retains in-frame clones only, with some absent. The table records 70,000 to 100,000 clones, 70% to 90% of them present only once. The data stem from a study of OX40 agonist ivuxolimab in advanced cancers. Study details: Averaging about 60 years in age, with a range of roughly 23 to 80, the cohort was approximately 83% male. Whole-study findings and limits: Compared with CD4+, CD8+ T cells on average had more expanded clones.

CDR3 length: 15 amino acids. Trimming cost V 3 bases and J 9 bases; bases outside gene matches: 7. Germline values: CDR1 SGHTA, CDR2 FQGNSA. The receptor was derived from an adult with an advanced solid tumor such as melanoma, head and neck, liver or kidney cancer. Sequencing used CD4+ or CD8+ T cells sorted from blood, obtained in a trial of the OX40 agonist ivuxolimab. The V gene is TRBV7-2, the J gene TRBJ2-1; 11 bases are shared with TRBD1. CDR3 residues: CASSLLGQGASEQFF. The CDR3 DNA is TGTGCCAGCAGCTTGTTAGGACAGGGGGCAAGTGAGCAGTTCTTC.